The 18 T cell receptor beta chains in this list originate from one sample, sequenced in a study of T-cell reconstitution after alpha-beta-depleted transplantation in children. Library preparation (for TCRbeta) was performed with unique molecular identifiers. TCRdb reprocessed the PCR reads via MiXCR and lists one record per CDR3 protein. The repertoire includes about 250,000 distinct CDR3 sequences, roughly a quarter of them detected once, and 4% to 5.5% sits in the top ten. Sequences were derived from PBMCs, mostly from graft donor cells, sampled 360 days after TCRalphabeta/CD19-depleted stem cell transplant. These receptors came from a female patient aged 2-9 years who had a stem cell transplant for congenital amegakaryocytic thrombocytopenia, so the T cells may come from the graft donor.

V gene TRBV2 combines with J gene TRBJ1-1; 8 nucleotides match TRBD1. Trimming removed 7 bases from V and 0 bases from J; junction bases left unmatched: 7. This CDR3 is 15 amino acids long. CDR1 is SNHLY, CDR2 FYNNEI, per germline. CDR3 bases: TGTGCCAGCACCCGGGACAGGACTCTGAACACTGAAGCTTTCTTT. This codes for CASTRDRTLNTEAFF.

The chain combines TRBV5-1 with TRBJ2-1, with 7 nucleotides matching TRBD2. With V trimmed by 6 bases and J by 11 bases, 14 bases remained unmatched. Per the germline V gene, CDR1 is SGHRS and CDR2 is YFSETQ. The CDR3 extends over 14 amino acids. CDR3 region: CASKPSGLTMKQFF. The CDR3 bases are TGCGCCAGCAAGCCTAGCGGATTGACAATGAAGCAGTTCTTC.

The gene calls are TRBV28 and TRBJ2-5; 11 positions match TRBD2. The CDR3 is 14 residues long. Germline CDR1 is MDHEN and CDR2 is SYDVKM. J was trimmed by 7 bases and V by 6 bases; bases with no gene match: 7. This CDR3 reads CASRTTGLAVTQYF. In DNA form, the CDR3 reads TGTGCCAGCAGGACGACGGGACTAGCGGTGACCCAGTACTTC.

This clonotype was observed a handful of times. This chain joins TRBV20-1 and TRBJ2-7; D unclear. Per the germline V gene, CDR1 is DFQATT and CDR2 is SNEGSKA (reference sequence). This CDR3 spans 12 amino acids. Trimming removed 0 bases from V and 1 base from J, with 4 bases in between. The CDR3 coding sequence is TGCAGTGCTAGAGATCCGTCCTACGAGCAGTACTTC. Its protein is CSARDPSYEQYF.

The CDR3 sequence is CASSFGTTTEAFF. CDR3 DNA sequence: TGTGCCAGCAGTTTCGGGACAACCACTGAAGCTTTCTTT. The chain joins TRBV12-3 or TRBV12-4 to TRBJ1-1; a possible D gene is TRBD1 (6 bases). The CDR3 has 13 residues. The V end was cut by 3 bases, the J end by 4 bases, with 9 bases between.

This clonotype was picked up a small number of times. The CDR3 reads CASSFWLSDGNTIYF. CDR3 sequence (DNA): TGTGCCAGCAGCTTCTGGCTGTCTGACGGAAACACCATATATTTT. The V call is TRBV5-8, the J call TRBJ1-3, with D hard to call. The CDR3 spans 15 residues. V lost 2 bases and J lost 4, with 13 bases in between. Germline V gene lookup returns CDR1 SGHTS and CDR2 YDEGEE.

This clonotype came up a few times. The CDR3 spells CSARLPGRQNTEAFF. CDR3 coding DNA: TGCAGTGCTAGGCTACCGGGACGCCAGAACACTGAAGCTTTCTTT. The V call is TRBV20-1, the J call TRBJ1-1; perhaps TRBD1 as D (5 bases). From germline, CDR1 is DFQATT and CDR2 SNEGSKA (reference sequence). The V end lost 3 bases, the J end lost 1 base, and 15 bases lay between the germline ends. The CDR3 runs 15 residues.

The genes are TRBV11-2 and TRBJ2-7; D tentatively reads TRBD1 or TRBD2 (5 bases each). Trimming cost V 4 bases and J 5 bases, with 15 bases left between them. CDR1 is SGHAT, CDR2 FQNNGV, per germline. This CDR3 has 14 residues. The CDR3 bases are TGTGCCAGCAGCTCGGGGCGGTCCTTCGACGAGCAGTACTTC. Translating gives CASSSGRSFDEQYF.

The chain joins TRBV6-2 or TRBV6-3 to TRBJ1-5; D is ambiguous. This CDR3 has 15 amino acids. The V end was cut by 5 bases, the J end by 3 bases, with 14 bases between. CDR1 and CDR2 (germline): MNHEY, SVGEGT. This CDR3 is CASSSPYSFNQPQHF. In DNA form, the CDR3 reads TGTGCCAGCAGTAGCCCCTACAGTTTCAATCAGCCCCAGCATTTT.

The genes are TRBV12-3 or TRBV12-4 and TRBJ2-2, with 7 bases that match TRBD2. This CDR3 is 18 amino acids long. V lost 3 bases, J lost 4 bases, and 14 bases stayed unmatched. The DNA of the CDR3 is TGTGCCAGCAGTTTTAGCCTAGCGGAAAGTCCTCGCACCGGGGAGCTGTTTTTT. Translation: CASSFSLAESPRTGELFF.

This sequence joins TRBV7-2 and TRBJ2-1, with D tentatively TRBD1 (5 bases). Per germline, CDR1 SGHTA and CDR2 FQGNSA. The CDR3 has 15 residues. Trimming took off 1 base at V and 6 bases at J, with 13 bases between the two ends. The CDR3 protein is CASSLVWGSANEQFF. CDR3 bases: TGTGCCAGCAGCTTAGTGTGGGGCTCGGCCAATGAGCAGTTCTTC.

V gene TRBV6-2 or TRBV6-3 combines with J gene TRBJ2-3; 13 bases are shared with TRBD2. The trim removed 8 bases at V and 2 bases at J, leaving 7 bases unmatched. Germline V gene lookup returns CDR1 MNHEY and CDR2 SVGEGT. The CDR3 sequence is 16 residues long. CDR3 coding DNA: TGTGCCAGCGGACTAGCGGGGGCCTACTACACAGATACGCAGTATTTT. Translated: CASGLAGAYYTDTQYF.

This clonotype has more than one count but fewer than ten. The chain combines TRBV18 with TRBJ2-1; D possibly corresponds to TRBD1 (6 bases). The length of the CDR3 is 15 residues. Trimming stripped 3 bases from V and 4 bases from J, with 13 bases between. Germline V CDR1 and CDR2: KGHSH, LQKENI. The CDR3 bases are TGTGCCAGCTCACCTGGGACACCTCTTTACAATGAGCAGTTCTTC. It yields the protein CASSPGTPLYNEQFF. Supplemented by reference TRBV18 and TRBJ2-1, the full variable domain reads NAGVMQNPRHLVRRRGQEARLRCSPMKGHSHVYWYRQLPEEGLKFMVYLQKENIIDESGMPKERFSAEFPKEGPSILRIQQVVRGDSAAYFCASSPGTPLYNEQFFGPGTRLTVL.

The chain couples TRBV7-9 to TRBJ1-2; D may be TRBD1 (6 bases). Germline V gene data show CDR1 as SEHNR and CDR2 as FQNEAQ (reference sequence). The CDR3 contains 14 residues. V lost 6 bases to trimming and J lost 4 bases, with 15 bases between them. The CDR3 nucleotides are TGTGCCAGCAGTCGTAGGGGGTACGGCTATGGCTACACCTTC. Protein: CASSRRGYGYGYTF.

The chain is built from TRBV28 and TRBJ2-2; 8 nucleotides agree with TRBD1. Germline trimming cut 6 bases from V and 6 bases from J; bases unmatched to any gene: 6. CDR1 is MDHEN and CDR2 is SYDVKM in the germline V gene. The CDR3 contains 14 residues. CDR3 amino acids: CASSLRTGPGELFF. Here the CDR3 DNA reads TGTGCCAGCAGCCTAAGGACAGGGCCCGGGGAGCTGTTTTTT.

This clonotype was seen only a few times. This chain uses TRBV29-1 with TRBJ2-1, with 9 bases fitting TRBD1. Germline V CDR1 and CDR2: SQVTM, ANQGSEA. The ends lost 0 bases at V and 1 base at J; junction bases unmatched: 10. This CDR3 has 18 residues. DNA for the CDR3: TGCAGCGTTGAAGAGCTTACCGGGACAGGGTATTCCTACAATGAGCAGTTCTTC. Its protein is CSVEELTGTGYSYNEQFF.

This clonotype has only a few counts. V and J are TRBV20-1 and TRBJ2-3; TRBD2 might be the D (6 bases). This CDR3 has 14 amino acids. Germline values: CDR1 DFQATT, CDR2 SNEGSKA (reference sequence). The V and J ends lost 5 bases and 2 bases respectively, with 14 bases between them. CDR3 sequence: CSAPRGGVTDTQYF. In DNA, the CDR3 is TGCAGTGCTCCCCGGGGCGGGGTCACAGATACGCAGTATTTT.

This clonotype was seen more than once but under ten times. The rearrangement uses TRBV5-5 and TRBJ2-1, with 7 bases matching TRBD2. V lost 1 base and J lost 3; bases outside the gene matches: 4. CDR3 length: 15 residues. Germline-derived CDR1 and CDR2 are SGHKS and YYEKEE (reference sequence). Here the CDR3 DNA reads TGTGCCAGCAGCTTGCAGTCGGGGGGCTACAATGAGCAGTTCTTC. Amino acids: CASSLQSGGYNEQFF.